These T cell receptor beta chains were read from a single sample in a study of blood T cell repertoires in COVID-19. The protocol was immunoSEQ multiplex PCR, while the TCRdb copy is restricted to in-frame clones and leaves out a portion. The sample has approximately 350,000 clones, around 91% seen once. The sequenced material came from peripheral blood. These receptors were taken from a woman younger than 35 who had recovered from COVID-19. Both conserved end residues are part of each CDR3. A D gene is named only where the DNA matches it firmly. The size entry is marked missing in some rows and otherwise reads once, few, many or a size class.

TRBV7-9,TRBJ2-3,-,-,TGTGCCAGCACCTCCGGACTGACGGAGAGGGATACGCAGTATTTT,CASTSGLTERDTQYF
TRBV7-2,TRBJ2-2,-,-,TGTGCCAGCAGCGCGGTACTCGGGAGTATAGTTACCGGGGAGCTGTTTTTT,CASSAVLGSIVTGELFF
TRBV7-2,TRBJ1-2,-,-,TGTGCCAGCAGCTTATCCACTAACTATGGCTACACCTTC,CASSLSTNYGYTF
TRBV3-1/TRBV3-2,TRBJ2-1,-,once,TGTGCCAGCAGCCTTCGGTATTCGGGAAACTACAATGAGCAGTTCTTC,CASSLRYSGNYNEQFF
TRBV10-3,TRBJ1-1,-,-,TGTGCCATCAGTGAGTCGGGCAGGGTAGACATGAACACTGAAGCTTTCTTT,CAISESGRVDMNTEAFF
TRBV5-1,TRBJ2-4,-,-,TGCGCCAGCAGCTTGGACGGAGGCGCCAAAAACATTCAGTACTTC,CASSLDGGAKNIQYF
TRBV4-1,TRBJ2-3,-,-,TGCGCCAGCAGCCACCCCCCTAGCAGAAGCACAGATACGCAGTATTTT,CASSHPPSRSTDTQYF
TRBV30,TRBJ1-4,TRBD1,-,TGTGCCTGGAGTGTATTCAGGGGGAGGTTGGCTAATGAAAAACTGTTTTTT,CAWSVFRGRLANEKLFF
TRBV4-3,TRBJ1-1,TRBD1,-,TGCGCCAGCAGCTGGACAGGGAACACTGAAGCTTTCTTT,CASSWTGNTEAFF
TRBV11-3,TRBJ2-1,TRBD2,-,TGTGCCAGCAGCCCGAGGACTAGCGGGAGCAATGAGCAGTTCTTC,CASSPRTSGSNEQFF
TRBV18,TRBJ2-5,-,-,TGTGCCAGCTCACCACTAGCAGGGGAGACCCAGTACTTC,CASSPLAGETQYF
TRBV28,TRBJ1-1,TRBD1,-,TGTGCCAGCAGTTTTTTGGGACAGGGAAACACTGAAGCTTTCTTT,CASSFLGQGNTEAFF
TRBV7-2,TRBJ1-2,TRBD1,-,TGTGCCAGCAGCTCAGGGACAGGGGGTGGCTACACCTTC,CASSSGTGGGYTF
TRBV15,TRBJ2-6,-,once,TGTGCCACCAGCAGAAAGGCGGGCTCTGGGGCCAACGTCCTGACTTTC,CATSRKAGSGANVLTF
TRBV20-1,TRBJ1-4,-,-,TGCAGTGCTCGTGGACAGCATGCAACTAATGAAAAACTGTTTTTT,CSARGQHATNEKLFF
TRBV10-1,TRBJ2-1,-,-,TGCGCCAGCAGTGAGAGGCTAGCCTGGGGCTACAATGAGCAGTTCTTC,CASSERLAWGYNEQFF
TRBV29-1,TRBJ1-5,-,-,TGCAGCGTTGCCGACAGTATTGAGCCCCAGCATTTT,CSVADSIEPQHF
TRBV5-1,TRBJ2-6,TRBD1,-,TGCGCCAGCAGCGTCGTAAAACCGGGACAGGTCCTTCAAGGGGCCAACGTCCTGACTTTC,CASSVVKPGQVLQGANVLTF
TRBV29-1,TRBJ2-1,TRBD2,once,TGCAGCGTGGGGTCGAGAGCGGGAGGCCCCTACAATGAGCAGTTCTTC,CSVGSRAGGPYNEQFF
TRBV2,TRBJ2-1,TRBD2,-,TGTGCCAGCAGTGGGACTAGTTCCCTCAATGAGCAGTTCTTC,CASSGTSSLNEQFF
TRBV24-1,TRBJ1-2,-,-,TGTGCCACCGAGGGAAAAAACAGCTATGGCTACACCTTC,CATEGKNSYGYTF
TRBV7-6,TRBJ1-1,TRBD1,-,TGTGCCAGCAGCTTAGCGACAGGGGGCGAGGGTATAGGGACTGAAGCTTTCTTT,CASSLATGGEGIGTEAFF
TRBV7-9,TRBJ2-5,TRBD1,-,TGTGCCAGCAGCCCCTTCACAGGGGGCGGGGAGACCCAGTACTTC,CASSPFTGGGETQYF
TRBV6-5,TRBJ1-2,-,-,TGTGCCAGCAGTTACTACGGCGGAGCAGGGGCCTATGGCTACACCTTC,CASSYYGGAGAYGYTF
TRBV10-3,TRBJ1-3,-,-,TGTGCCATCAGTGGAGGCAGCCGAATCTCTGGAAACACCATATATTTT,CAISGGSRISGNTIYF
TRBV29-1,TRBJ1-1,-,-,TGCAGCGTTGGGCGGGGCGTGAACACTGAAGCTTTCTTT,CSVGRGVNTEAFF
TRBV7-9,TRBJ2-5,TRBD2,-,TGTGCCAGCAGCAGCACTAGCGGGAGGCGGGGAGAGACCCAGTACTTC,CASSSTSGRRGETQYF
TRBV27,TRBJ2-4,TRBD1,once,TGTGCCAGCAGTTTGGACAGGAAAAACATTCAGTACTTC,CASSLDRKNIQYF
TRBV9,TRBJ1-5,-,-,TGTGCCAGCAGTGCTACAGGGAGCAATCAGCCCCAGCATTTT,CASSATGSNQPQHF
TRBV5-6,TRBJ2-1,-,once,TGTGCCAGCAGCCCGCTGGGGGGTGAGCAGTTCTTC,CASSPLGGEQFF
TRBV5-6,TRBJ2-1,-,-,TGTGCCAGCAGCTCCGCTAACTACAATGAGCAGTTCTTC,CASSSANYNEQFF
TRBV4-1,TRBJ2-1,TRBD2,-,TGCGCCAGCAGCCAAGAGGGGAGCGGGGCTAGCGGTAAATACAATGAGCAGTTCTTC,CASSQEGSGASGKYNEQFF
TRBV5-4,TRBJ2-5,TRBD2,-,TGTGCCAGCAGCTCTGCCATTAGGACTAGCGGGAGGGCCTGGGAGACCCAGTACTTC,CASSSAIRTSGRAWETQYF
TRBV5-1,TRBJ1-2,-,-,TGCGCCAGCAGCCCCAAGAGCCAGGGTGTTGGCTACACCTTC,CASSPKSQGVGYTF
TRBV18,TRBJ1-1,-,-,TGTGCCAGCTCACCATCGACAGCGCTGAACACTGAAGCTTTCTTT,CASSPSTALNTEAFF
TRBV11-3,TRBJ2-1,-,-,TGTGCCAGCAGCCCCAGTCCGTCTCCGAATGCCGAGCAGTTCTTC,CASSPSPSPNAEQFF
TRBV27,TRBJ1-2,-,-,TGTGCCAGCAGTTTCCTAGAGGCTTCTATGGGCTACACCTTC,CASSFLEASMGYTF
TRBV6-5,TRBJ2-5,TRBD2,-,TGTGCCAGCAGTTGGGACGGGAGGGGGGGGACCCAGTACTTC,CASSWDGRGGTQYF
TRBV7-9,TRBJ1-1,-,once,TGTGCCAGCAGCCCCGATTTTAGCGTAAGTGAAGCTTTCTTT,CASSPDFSVSEAFF
TRBV4-1,TRBJ2-4,TRBD2,-,TGCGCCAGCAGCCAAGGTCGGCTAGCGGGAGAGAATCAGTACTTC,CASSQGRLAGENQYF
TRBV7-2,TRBJ2-1,TRBD2,once,TGTGCCAGCTGCCGGGAGGGAGGGAGACATGAGCAGTTCTTC,CASCREGGRHEQFF
TRBV2,TRBJ1-5,-,-,TGTGCCAGCAGTGAAGCGCTCTCGGGCAATCAGCCCCAGCATTTT,CASSEALSGNQPQHF
TRBV2,TRBJ1-2,-,-,TGTGCCAGCAGTGCTCTGTTGACAGGTTACACCTTC,CASSALLTGYTF
TRBV11-3,TRBJ1-1,-,-,TGTGCCAGCAGCAGGGGGGGGAACACTGAAGCTTTCTTT,CASSRGGNTEAFF
TRBV7-2,TRBJ2-1,-,-,TGTGCCAGCAGCTTAGATAGCCTAGCCAATGAGCAGTTCTTC,CASSLDSLANEQFF
TRBV5-1,TRBJ2-1,TRBD1,-,TGCGCCAGCAGCATGACCGGGACAGGGGGCAATGAGCAGTTCTTC,CASSMTGTGGNEQFF
TRBV30,TRBJ1-2,-,-,TGTGCCTGGAGCACGCTTGGGGCTTATGGCTACACCTTC,CAWSTLGAYGYTF
TRBV11-3,TRBJ2-5,-,-,TGTGCCAGCAGCCCCCCTAGCACAGAGACCCAGTACTTC,CASSPPSTETQYF
TRBV19,TRBJ2-2,TRBD2,-,TGTGCCAGTAGTGCCCGACTAGCGAGGAACACCGGGGAGCTGTTTTTT,CASSARLARNTGELFF
TRBV7-2,TRBJ1-5,-,few,TGTGCCAGCAGTCACGACAGTCGCTATCAGCCCCAGCATTTT,CASSHDSRYQPQHF
TRBV12-5,TRBJ2-3,TRBD2,once,TGTGCTAGTGGCCCGAGCGGGAGGTACACAGATACGCAGTATTTT,CASGPSGRYTDTQYF
TRBV27,TRBJ2-4,TRBD1,-,TGTGCCAGCAGTGAAAGGACAGGCCCCGAGCGTCTCATTCAGTACTTC,CASSERTGPERLIQYF
TRBV21-1,TRBJ1-2,-,-,TGTGCCAGCAGCAAAACCGACAGGGCCCGTCTTTGGGGCTACACCTTC,CASSKTDRARLWGYTF